This is a list of T cell receptor beta chains from one sample in a study of cytomegalovirus exposure and HLA in healthy donors. Some clones are missing from TCRdb's copy, which holds only in-frame ones; the method was immunoSEQ multiplex PCR. Of about 67,000 clones listed, 68% are singletons. The sequenced sample was PBMCs. These receptor sequences come from a woman between 25 and 40 years old in good health and CMV-seronegative. CDR3s include the opening cysteine and the closing phenylalanine or tryptophan. D genes are given only for firm matches. For some rows the clone size is stated as once, few or many, or as a class when expanded; others skip it.

TRBJ1-2 | TRBD1 | . | TRBV6-5 | TGTGCCAGCAGTTCAATTAGGACAGGGGTCTATGGCTACACCTTC | CASSSIRTGVYGYTF
TRBJ2-3 | . | . | TRBV19 | TGTGCCAGTAGTGACGACAGGAGAGGTTATACGCAGTATTTT | CASSDDRRGYTQYF
TRBJ1-2 | . | . | TRBV6-5 | TGTGCCAGCAGTGGGGGGGAACAGGGAAATGGCTACACCTTC | CASSGGEQGNGYTF
TRBJ1-3 | . | . | TRBV6-1 | TGTGCCAGCAGTGAAGCCCTGTCCTCTGGAAACACCATATATTTT | CASSEALSSGNTIYF
TRBJ2-3 | . | . | TRBV9 | TGTGCCAGCAGCGAGACTTCAGATACGCAGTATTTT | CASSETSDTQYF
TRBJ2-3 | . | once | TRBV7-3 | TGTGCCAGCAGCTTAGTGGGGGCGACAGATACGCAGTATTTT | CASSLVGATDTQYF
TRBJ2-5 | TRBD2 | once | TRBV5-6 | TGTGCCAGCAGCTTGGGACTAGCGGGGGCAGCCCAGTACTTC | CASSLGLAGAAQYF
TRBJ1-6 | . | . | TRBV21-1 | TGTGCCAGCAGCATCGAACAGGCCGCAGGGCCCCTCCACTTT | CASSIEQAAGPLHF
TRBJ2-3 | . | . | TRBV27 | TGTGCCAGCAGTATAGCCCGACTCAGCGCGCAGTATTTT | CASSIARLSAQYF
TRBJ1-5 | TRBD1 | . | TRBV30 | TGTGCCTGGAGTGTAACAGGGGGCAATCAGCCCCAGCATTTT | CAWSVTGGNQPQHF
TRBJ2-2 | . | . | TRBV5-5 | TGTGCCAGCAGCTTGGTGTGGGGGGGGGCCTCCGGGGAGCTGTTTTTT | CASSLVWGGASGELFF
TRBJ1-2 | . | few | TRBV6-4 | TGTGCCCCACCCAGCGCGCAGGGGATGAACTATGGCTACACCTTC | CAPPSAQGMNYGYTF
TRBJ2-3 | . | . | TRBV2 | TGTGCCAGCCAACTACTAGGGGGCGGGGTCGCAGATACGCAGTATTTT | CASQLLGGGVADTQYF
TRBJ2-5 | TRBD1 | . | TRBV29-1 | TGCAGCGTTGGGGGACAGGCGACCTACCAAGAGACCCAGTACTTC | CSVGGQATYQETQYF
TRBJ1-3 | TRBD1 | . | TRBV5-6 | TGTGCCAGCAGCTTGGCTGGCGACAGGGCTTACTCTGGAAACACCATATATTTT | CASSLAGDRAYSGNTIYF
TRBJ1-2 | TRBD1 | . | TRBV10-2 | TGCGCCAGCAGAGGGACAGCCCGGACCCACTATGGCTACACCTTC | CASRGTARTHYGYTF
TRBJ2-5 | TRBD1 | . | TRBV2 | TGTGCCAGCACCACCGACAGGGGGCAGGAGGAGACCCAGTACTTC | CASTTDRGQEETQYF
TRBJ2-5 | TRBD2 | . | TRBV2 | TGTGCCAGCAGGGAGACTAGCGGGGGAAGTGAGGGAGAGACCCAGTACTTC | CASRETSGGSEGETQYF
TRBJ1-6 | . | . | TRBV15 | TGTGCCACCAGCAGAGATGTGGCAGACTTTAATTCACCCCTCCACTTT | CATSRDVADFNSPLHF
TRBJ2-7 | TRBD1 | . | TRBV6-1 | TGTGCCAGCAGTGAGGGGACAGGGGCAATGGGACACGAGCAGTACTTC | CASSEGTGAMGHEQYF
TRBJ1-5 | . | . | TRBV2 | TGTGCCAGCAGTACGACGGGGATCAATCAGCCCCAGCATTTT | CASSTTGINQPQHF
TRBJ2-5 | . | . | TRBV10-3 | TGTGCCATCAGTGAGTCGCAGTTACAAGAGACCCAGTACTTC | CAISESQLQETQYF
TRBJ2-2 | TRBD1 | . | TRBV19 | TGTGCCAGTAGTTGGACAGGGGACTTGAACACCGGGGAGCTGTTTTTT | CASSWTGDLNTGELFF
TRBJ1-1 | TRBD1 | . | TRBV7-3 | TGTGCCAGCAGCTTGACAGGGAGCACTGAAGCTTTCTTT | CASSLTGSTEAFF
TRBJ2-5 | . | . | TRBV15 | TGTGCCACCAGCAGAGGAGGCGATCAAGAGACCCAGTACTTC | CATSRGGDQETQYF
TRBJ2-3 | TRBD2 | . | TRBV2 | TGTGCCAGCAGTGCCCCGGGGGGGCGGACAGATACGCAGTATTTT | CASSAPGGRTDTQYF
TRBJ1-1 | TRBD1 | . | TRBV6-5 | TGTGCCAGCAGTCCCGGACAGGGTTCTGAAGCTTTCTTT | CASSPGQGSEAFF
TRBJ2-1 | . | . | TRBV5-1 | TGCGCCAGCAGCTTGGTAGTTGGACAGACCGTTCCCGAGCAGTTCTTC | CASSLVVGQTVPEQFF
TRBJ1-6 | TRBD1 | few | TRBV7-2 | TGTGCCAGCAGCTTAGGAGCCGGGACAGGGATATTATCCCTCCACTTT | CASSLGAGTGILSLHF